These 13 T cell receptor beta chains came from one sample sequenced in a study of blood T cell repertoires in COVID-19. Clones were sequenced by immunoSEQ multiplex PCR, and TCRdb holds only the in-frame ones, with some missing. Of around 120,000 clones listed, 70% to 90% are singletons. The sequencing input was peripheral blood. These receptors came from a man aged 50 or older with acute or convalescent COVID-19.

The chain carries TRBV29-1 and TRBJ2-3; D gene unclear. Looked up from germline, CDR1 is SQVTM and CDR2 is ANQGSEA. Trimming removed 5 bases from V and 2 bases from J, with 8 bases in between. This CDR3 has 12 residues. Here the CDR3 reads CSVYINTDTQYF. The CDR3 nucleotides read TGCAGCGTTTATATTAACACAGATACGCAGTATTTT.

In its sample, this clone was seen a few times. This rearrangement joins TRBV7-2 to TRBJ2-2, with 7 bases fitting TRBD2. CDR3 length: 15 amino acids. CDR1 and CDR2 (germline): SGHTA, FQGNSA. Trimming at V came to 7 bases and at J to 5 bases, leaving 10 bases not matched to a gene. CDR3 sequence reads: CASNPWGRETGELFF. CDR3 in DNA: TGTGCCAGCAACCCTTGGGGGAGGGAAACCGGGGAGCTGTTTTTT.

The chain joins TRBV11-2 to TRBJ1-3; D is unclear. Trimming cost V 2 bases and J 0 bases, with 5 bases left between them. The germline gives CDR1 SGHAT, CDR2 FQNNGV. The CDR3 length is 14 residues. This CDR3 is CASSLPDSGNTIYF. The CDR3 DNA reads TGTGCCAGCAGCTTACCAGACTCTGGAAACACCATATATTTT.

The chain employs TRBV25-1 and TRBJ1-1; no definite D call. The V gene lost 1 base and the J gene lost 0 bases, with 3 bases spanning the gap. Germline CDR1 and CDR2: MGHDK and SYGVNS. The CDR3 consists of 13 residues. The chain's CDR3 is CASSESLNTEAFF. For the CDR3, the DNA is TGTGCCAGCAGTGAATCGTTGAACACTGAAGCTTTCTTT.

The chain joins TRBV5-1 to TRBJ2-5; TRBD2 matches at 9 bases. CDR1 is SGHRS, CDR2 YFSETQ, per germline. Losses at the gene ends were 1 base for V and 4 bases for J; bases not matched to a gene: 14. The CDR3 has 18 residues. Here the CDR3 DNA reads TGCGCCAGCAGCTTGACCGGCGCGGGAGGCGGGAGGGTAGAGACCCAGTACTTC. Its protein product is CASSLTGAGGGRVETQYF.

The chain has TRBV18 and TRBJ2-7, with D perhaps TRBD2 (6 bases). With 3 bases removed from V and 1 base from J, the gap between germline ends came to 10 bases. The CDR3 totals 14 residues. Germline V gene data show CDR1 as KGHSH and CDR2 as LQKENI. The CDR3: CASSPMGGSYEQYF. The CDR3 nucleotides are TGTGCCAGCTCACCGATGGGGGGTTCCTACGAGCAGTACTTC.

The rearrangement uses TRBV29-1 and TRBJ1-2; 8 bases match TRBD1. Germline CDR1 SQVTM, CDR2 ANQGSEA. The CDR3 extends over 18 amino acids. Trimming at V came to 0 bases and at J to 4 bases, leaving 16 bases not matched to a gene. The CDR3 coding sequence is TGCAGCGTTGAAGAGTCCCCCCTCTGGACAGGGAATTTCTATGGCTACACCTTC. It translates to CSVEESPLWTGNFYGYTF. The full variable domain, completed using reference TRBV29-1 and TRBJ1-2, is SAVISQKPSRDICQRGTSLTIQCQVDSQVTMMFWYRQQPGQSLTLIATANQGSEATYESGFVIDKFPISRPNLTFSTLTVSNMSPEDSSIYLCSVEESPLWTGNFYGYTFGSGTRLTVV.

The chain employs TRBV4-2 and TRBJ2-1; 9 nucleotides align to TRBD2. The CDR3 is made up of 17 amino acids. Germline-derived CDR1 and CDR2 are LGHNA and YNFKEQ. V shed 0 bases, J shed 8 bases, and the junction held 11 bases outside the gene matches. CDR3 sequence (DNA): TGTGCCAGCAGCCAAGATAAAGGAGTAGCGGGAGAAGATGAGCAGTTCTTC. Translation gives CASSQDKGVAGEDEQFF.

The rearrangement joins TRBV5-8 to TRBJ1-1, with 9 bases that match TRBD1. The CDR3 contains 15 residues. Germline V gene lookup returns CDR1 SGHTS and CDR2 YDEGEE. Unmatched junction bases numbered 9, after V lost 4 bases and J lost 5 bases. The CDR3 DNA follows: TGTGCCAGCAGCCGCGGGACAGGGAGGGGGACTGAAGCTTTCTTT. This encodes CASSRGTGRGTEAFF.

J is TRBJ1-2 and V is TRBV30; D call uncertain. The V gene's germline CDR1 is GTSNPN and CDR2 SVGIG (reference sequence). Trimming cost V 2 bases and J 7 bases, with 14 bases left between them. This CDR3 has 13 amino acids. The CDR3 reads CAWSPGYGLGYTF. In DNA form, the CDR3 reads TGTGCCTGGAGTCCGGGGTACGGGCTTGGCTACACCTTC.

J is TRBJ2-7 and V is TRBV28; TRBD2 matches 11 bases. CDR3 length: 15 residues. The V gene end was trimmed by 6 bases and the J gene end by 1 base; junction bases not matched to a gene: 5. Germline V gene lookup returns CDR1 MDHEN and CDR2 SYDVKM. The CDR3 loop is CASSLGTSGSYEQYF. The CDR3 region has the DNA TGTGCCAGCAGCCTTGGGACTAGCGGATCCTACGAGCAGTACTTC.

This clone has only one observation. The DNA of the CDR3 is TGTGCCACCAGTGATTTATCTGGGGGCAAAGATACGCAGTATTTT. Its protein is CATSDLSGGKDTQYF. V gene TRBV24-1 combines with J gene TRBJ2-3; possible D gene TRBD1, 6 bases. The germline V gene has CDR1 KGHDR and CDR2 SFDVKD. The CDR3 consists of 15 residues. V shed 1 base and J shed 5 bases, with 12 bases lying between them.

This clone was counted only a few times. The chain employs TRBV7-6 and TRBJ2-5, with a tentative D call TRBD2 (5 bases). The V end was cut by 2 bases, the J end by 5 bases, with 6 bases between. Germline values: CDR1 SGHVS, CDR2 FNYEAQ. CDR3 length: 12 residues. DNA for the CDR3: TGTGCCAGCAGCTTATCGGGGGAGACCCAGTACTTC. Protein: CASSLSGETQYF.